A selection of T cell receptor beta chains follows, all from one sample in a study of blood T cell repertoires in COVID-19. This table comes from immunoSEQ multiplex PCR, and its TCRdb copy is limited to in-frame clones, with some not included. Here the sample spans about 120,000 clones, about nine tenths being singletons. The sequencing sample was made of peripheral blood. These receptors were obtained from a human donor in a cohort sampled during active COVID-19. Each CDR3 is given with its conserved first and last residue. A D gene is named only where the DNA matches it firmly. The listing skips clone size in some rows; elsewhere it reads once, few, many or a size class.

D | size | J | V | DNA | CDR3
TRBD1 | NA | TRBJ2-7 | TRBV23-1 | TGCGCCAGCAGTCTACCCCGGGACAGCCCAACCTACGAGCAGTACTTC | CASSLPRDSPTYEQYF
NA | NA | TRBJ2-1 | TRBV29-1 | TGCAGCGGGAACGAGGGAAGCTCCTACAATGAGCAGTTCTTC | CSGNEGSSYNEQFF
TRBD1 | NA | TRBJ1-5 | TRBV6-6 | TGTGCCAGCGTGGGACAGGAGAATCAGCCCCAGCATTTT | CASVGQENQPQHF
NA | NA | TRBJ2-1 | TRBV10-3 | TGTGCCATCAGTGAAGGAAGGGGATCGACCGCAAACAATGAGCAGTTCTTC | CAISEGRGSTANNEQFF
NA | NA | TRBJ1-1 | TRBV28 | TGTGCCAGCAGTTTACGGGTAACTGAAGCTTTCTTT | CASSLRVTEAFF
NA | NA | TRBJ2-2 | TRBV27 | TGTGCCAGCAGTTTGACGGAGTTTACCACCGGGGAGCTGTTTTTT | CASSLTEFTTGELFF
TRBD1 | NA | TRBJ2-7 | TRBV19 | TGTGCCAGTAGAGCTGGACAGGGGGTTCGCGAGCAGTACTTC | CASRAGQGVREQYF
NA | NA | TRBJ1-2 | TRBV12-5 | TGTGCTAGTGGAACCCCCGCAGGGAACTATGGCTACACCTTC | CASGTPAGNYGYTF
TRBD2 | once | TRBJ2-1 | TRBV24-1 | TGTGCCACCAGTGACCCGGGGACTAGCGGTTCCTACAATGAGCAGTTCTTC | CATSDPGTSGSYNEQFF
NA | NA | TRBJ1-5 | TRBV6-5 | TGTGCCAGCAGTTACGGGGGCGGTCAGCCCCAGCATTTT | CASSYGGGQPQHF
TRBD2 | NA | TRBJ2-2 | TRBV7-7 | TGTGCCAGCAGCTTAGGGACTAGCGCGAACACCGGGGAGCTGTTTTTT | CASSLGTSANTGELFF
NA | NA | TRBJ2-2 | TRBV2 | TGTGCCAGCAAAGTTAGCGATAACACCGGGGAGCTGTTTTTT | CASKVSDNTGELFF
NA | few | TRBJ2-7 | TRBV2 | TGTGCCAGCAGCGCAGGGACTTATAGTTTCTACGAGCAGTACTTC | CASSAGTYSFYEQYF
TRBD2 | NA | TRBJ2-3 | TRBV7-7 | TGTGCTAGCAGCTTAGGGCCCCCAAGCGGGGGGGCAGATACGCAGTATTTT | CASSLGPPSGGADTQYF
NA | NA | TRBJ2-3 | TRBV7-9 | TGTGCCAGCAGCTCGTCAGGGGTAGGAGCAGATACGCAGTATTTT | CASSSSGVGADTQYF
NA | NA | TRBJ2-1 | TRBV9 | TGTGCCAGCAGCGTAACGGGAGAAACCTACAATGAGCAGTTCTTC | CASSVTGETYNEQFF
NA | NA | TRBJ1-1 | TRBV6-6 | TGTGCCAGCAATCAGTTCACTGAAGCTTTCTTT | CASNQFTEAFF
TRBD1 | few | TRBJ2-2 | TRBV11-2 | TGTGCCAGCAGCTCGGGACAGGGTAACACCGGGGAGCTGTTTTTT | CASSSGQGNTGELFF
TRBD1 | NA | TRBJ2-3 | TRBV5-1 | TGCGCCAGTACCCGCGGGACAGGGGAGGGAGATACGCAGTATTTT | CASTRGTGEGDTQYF
TRBD1 | NA | TRBJ2-7 | TRBV6-5 | TGTGCCAGCAGTTCCAACCCCGGACAGGTGAACTCCCCGCAGTACTTC | CASSSNPGQVNSPQYF
NA | NA | TRBJ1-1 | TRBV10-3 | TGTGCCATCAGTGACAGGGGTGGCACTGAAGCTTTCTTT | CAISDRGGTEAFF
TRBD2 | once | TRBJ2-5 | TRBV9 | TGTGCCAAACTAGCGGGGGCCGACCAAGAGACCCAGTACTTC | CAKLAGADQETQYF
TRBD1 | NA | TRBJ2-1 | TRBV2 | TGTGCCAGCAGATACAGGGGTGGCGACAATGAGCAGTTCTTC | CASRYRGGDNEQFF
NA | NA | TRBJ1-1 | TRBV12-3/TRBV12-4 | TGTGCCAGCAGTAGGTGGGGGGACACTGAAGCTTTCTTT | CASSRWGDTEAFF
TRBD1 | NA | TRBJ2-1 | TRBV14 | TGTGCCAGCAGCCTGCGATTGGGACAGGGGTGGAATGAGCAGTTCTTC | CASSLRLGQGWNEQFF
NA | NA | TRBJ1-1 | TRBV7-9 | TGTGCCAGCATCGAGGCGGAGGGCACTGAAGCTTTCTTT | CASIEAEGTEAFF
NA | NA | TRBJ1-3 | TRBV13 | TGTGCCAGCAGCTTACGTTTGGGTGAGGGATCCGGAAACACCATATATTTT | CASSLRLGEGSGNTIYF
NA | NA | TRBJ1-6 | TRBV5-1 | TGCGCCAGCAGCTTAGCTAGTCAGGGTCCAGATTCACCCCTCCACTTT | CASSLASQGPDSPLHF
NA | NA | TRBJ2-1 | TRBV2 | TGTGCCAGCAGCCCCGGGACACGCGTGAATGAGCAGTTCTTC | CASSPGTRVNEQFF
TRBD2 | NA | TRBJ2-7 | TRBV7-2 | TGTGCCAGCAGCCCGGCGGGGGGAAGCTCCTACGAGCAGTACTTC | CASSPAGGSSYEQYF
NA | NA | TRBJ1-3 | TRBV5-6 | TGTGCCAGCAGCTTGGTGCAGGGGTTGAGCTCTGGAAACACCATATATTTT | CASSLVQGLSSGNTIYF
TRBD2 | NA | TRBJ2-1 | TRBV4-1 | TGCGCCAGCAGCCAAGAACTCGGCGGGAGGACCCTCCATGGCGAGCAGTTCTTC | CASSQELGGRTLHGEQFF
TRBD1 | NA | TRBJ2-1 | TRBV5-1 | TGCGCCAGCAGCTTGAAACCCGGGACAGGGTATGAGGTTGAGCAGTTCTTC | CASSLKPGTGYEVEQFF
TRBD1 | NA | TRBJ1-4 | TRBV7-9 | TGTGCCAGCAGCCTGGCGGGGACAGGGCCTGAAAAACTGTTTTTT | CASSLAGTGPEKLFF
TRBD2 | once | TRBJ2-7 | TRBV28 | TGTGCCAGCAGGCAGACTAGCGGGAGGGCCTACGAGCAGTACTTC | CASRQTSGRAYEQYF
TRBD2 | NA | TRBJ2-2 | TRBV10-3 | TGTGCCATCAGTGAGTCGAGACGGGGGGGTAACACCGGGGAGCTGTTTTTT | CAISESRRGGNTGELFF
TRBD2 | NA | TRBJ2-7 | TRBV4-2 | TGTGCCAGCAGCCAGACTGGGACTAGCGGGGTTTCATACGAGCAGTACTTC | CASSQTGTSGVSYEQYF
TRBD2 | NA | TRBJ2-1 | TRBV19 | TGTGCCAGTAGTACCCTAGCGGGGGTTAACTTCAATGAGCAGTTCTTC | CASSTLAGVNFNEQFF
NA | NA | TRBJ1-2 | TRBV27 | TGTGCCAGCAGTAGGGGCTATGGCTACACCTTC | CASSRGYGYTF
TRBD2 | few | TRBJ2-3 | TRBV4-1 | TGCGCCAGCAGCCGCTCTGGACTAGCGGGAGGGGGCACAGATACGCAGTATTTT | CASSRSGLAGGGTDTQYF
NA | NA | TRBJ2-7 | TRBV5-4 | TGTGCCAGCAGCCGGGGACTTTCCAATTACGAGCAGTACTTC | CASSRGLSNYEQYF
NA | once | TRBJ2-3 | TRBV6-5 | TGTGCCAGCAGTAGGACAGGGAGGGTCACAGATACGCAGTATTTT | CASSRTGRVTDTQYF
NA | NA | TRBJ1-1 | TRBV21-1 | TGTGCCAGCAGCAACTGGAACACTGAAGCTTTCTTT | CASSNWNTEAFF
TRBD1 | NA | TRBJ1-2 | TRBV30 | TGTGCCTGGAGGGGATCCGGGACAGGGACATCGGTGGTTGGCTACACCTTC | CAWRGSGTGTSVVGYTF
NA | once | TRBJ1-3 | TRBV5-1 | TGCGCCAGCAGCTTGGTGTCAGGGGAAACCTCTGGAAACACCATATATTTT | CASSLVSGETSGNTIYF
TRBD1 | NA | TRBJ2-1 | TRBV6-5 | TGTGCCGGAGTCCGGACAGGGTTCTCCAATGAGCAGTTCTTC | CAGVRTGFSNEQFF
TRBD2 | NA | TRBJ2-3 | TRBV6-1 | TGTGCCAGCAGTGGGCTAGCGGGAGGAATGACAGATACGCAGTATTTT | CASSGLAGGMTDTQYF
NA | NA | TRBJ2-6 | TRBV5-1 | TGCGCCAGCAGCCCCACAGGGTCTGGGGCCAACGTCCTGACTTTC | CASSPTGSGANVLTF
TRBD1 | NA | TRBJ2-5 | TRBV10-3 | TGTGCCATACGCAGGCAGGGGGTCGAAGAGACCCAGTACTTC | CAIRRQGVEETQYF
NA | NA | TRBJ1-2 | TRBV18 | TGTGCCAGCTCACCTTCCAACTACAGGGACGGCTACACCTTC | CASSPSNYRDGYTF
TRBD1 | NA | TRBJ2-7 | TRBV3-1/TRBV3-2 | TGTGCCAGCAGCCAAGCCTCAGGACAGGGGGCGTACGAGCAGTACTTC | CASSQASGQGAYEQYF
NA | NA | TRBJ2-7 | TRBV4-2 | TGTGCCAGCAGCCAACAGGGCAGTACCTACGAGCAGTACTTC | CASSQQGSTYEQYF
TRBD1 | NA | TRBJ2-1 | TRBV29-1 | TGCAGCGTTGGTCGGTCCGGGACAGAGACCTACAATGAGCAGTTCTTC | CSVGRSGTETYNEQFF